The clone carrying this TCR beta chain was counted between two and nine times. The antigen is unknown. The data derive from a study of OX40 agonist ivuxolimab in advanced cancers. Cycle 7 day 1, cycle 4 day 1, and baseline were the timepoints at which blood was sampled. The repertoire was sequenced with immunoSEQ multiplex PCR; TCRdb's copy has only in-frame clones and lacks some. The sample lists some 50,000 clones, 80% to 90% occurring once. Study findings and constraints: On average, CD8+ T cells showed a greater number of expanded clones than CD4+.

The germline V gene encodes CDR1 MGHRA and CDR2 YSYEKL. The CDR3 is made up of 16 amino acids. Trimming pared 2 bases from V and 4 bases from J, leaving 17 bases between. This TCR was sampled from an adult with an advanced solid tumor such as melanoma, head and neck, liver or kidney cancer. The sample in question was CD4+ or CD8+ T cells sorted from blood, obtained in a trial of the OX40 agonist ivuxolimab. This chain connects TRBV4-1 to TRBJ1-1, with a weak D call TRBD1 (6 bases). The CDR3 spells CASSQTILRGPTEAFF. Written as DNA, the CDR3 is TGCGCCAGCAGCCAAACCATATTGCGGGGGCCCACTGAAGCTTTCTTT.